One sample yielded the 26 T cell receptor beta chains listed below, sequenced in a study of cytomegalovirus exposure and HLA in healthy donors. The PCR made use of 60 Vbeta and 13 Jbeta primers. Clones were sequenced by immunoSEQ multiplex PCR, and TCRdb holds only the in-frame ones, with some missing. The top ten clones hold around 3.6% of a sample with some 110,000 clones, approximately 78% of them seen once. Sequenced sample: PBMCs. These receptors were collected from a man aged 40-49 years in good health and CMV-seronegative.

CDR3 DNA sequence: TGTGCCAGCAGCTTTACTACCGGGACAGGGTTCACCGGGGAGCTGTTTTTT. It is translated as CASSFTTGTGFTGELFF. The J gene is TRBJ2-2, the V gene TRBV7-9; 9 bases fit TRBD1. V lost 3 bases, J lost 4 bases, and 9 bases stayed unmatched. From germline, CDR1 is SEHNR and CDR2 FQNEAQ (reference sequence). The CDR3 consists of 17 residues.

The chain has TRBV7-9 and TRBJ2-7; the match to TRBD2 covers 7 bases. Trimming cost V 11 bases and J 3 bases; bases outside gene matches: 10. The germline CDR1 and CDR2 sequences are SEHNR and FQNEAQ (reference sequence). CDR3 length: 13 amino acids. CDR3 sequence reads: CAAQGGAGYEQYF. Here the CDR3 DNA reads TGTGCCGCTCAGGGAGGGGCGGGCTACGAGCAGTACTTC.

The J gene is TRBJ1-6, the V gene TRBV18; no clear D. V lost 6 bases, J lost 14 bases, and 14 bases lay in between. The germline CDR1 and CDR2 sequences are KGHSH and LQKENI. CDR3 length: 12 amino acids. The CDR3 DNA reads TGTGCCAGCTCCCTTTTCCTTCAGGCCCTCCACTTT. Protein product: CASSLFLQALHF.

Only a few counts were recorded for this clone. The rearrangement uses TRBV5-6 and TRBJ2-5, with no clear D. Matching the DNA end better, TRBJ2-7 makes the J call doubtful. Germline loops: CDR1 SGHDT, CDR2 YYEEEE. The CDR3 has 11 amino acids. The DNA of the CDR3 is TGTGCCAGCAGCTTTAGTTCCGAGCAGTACTTC. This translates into CASSFSSEQYF.

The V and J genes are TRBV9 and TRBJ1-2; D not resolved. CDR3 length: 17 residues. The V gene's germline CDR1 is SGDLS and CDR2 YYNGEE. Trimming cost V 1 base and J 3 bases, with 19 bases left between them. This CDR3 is CASSVSPPEVDHYGYTF. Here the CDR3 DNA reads TGTGCCAGCAGCGTATCCCCCCCCGAGGTAGATCACTATGGCTACACCTTC.

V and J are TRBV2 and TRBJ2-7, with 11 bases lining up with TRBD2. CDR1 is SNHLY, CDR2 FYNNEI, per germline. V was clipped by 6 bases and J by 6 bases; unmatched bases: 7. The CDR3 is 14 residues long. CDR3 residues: CASRVAGGPVEQYF. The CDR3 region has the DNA TGTGCCAGCAGGGTAGCGGGGGGGCCCGTCGAGCAGTACTTC.

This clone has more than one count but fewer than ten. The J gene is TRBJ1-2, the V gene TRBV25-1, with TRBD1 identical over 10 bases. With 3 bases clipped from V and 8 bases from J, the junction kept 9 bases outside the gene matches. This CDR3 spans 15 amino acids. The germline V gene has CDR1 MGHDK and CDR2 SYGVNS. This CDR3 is CASSDAGTGVRGYTF. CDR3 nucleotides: TGTGCCAGCAGTGATGCCGGGACAGGGGTAAGGGGCTACACCTTC.

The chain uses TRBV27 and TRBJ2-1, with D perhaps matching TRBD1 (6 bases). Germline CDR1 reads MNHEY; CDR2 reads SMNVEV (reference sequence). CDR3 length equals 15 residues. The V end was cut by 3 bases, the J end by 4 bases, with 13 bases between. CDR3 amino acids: CASSFEGRGYNEQFF. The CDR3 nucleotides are TGTGCCAGCAGTTTCGAGGGAAGGGGGTACAATGAGCAGTTCTTC.

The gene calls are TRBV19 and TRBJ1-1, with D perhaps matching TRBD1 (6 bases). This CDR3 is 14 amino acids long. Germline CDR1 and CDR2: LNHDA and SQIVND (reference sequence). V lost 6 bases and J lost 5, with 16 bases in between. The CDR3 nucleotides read TGTGCCAGTAGCCAAACAGGGCGGGGGACTGAAGCTTTCTTT. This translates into CASSQTGRGTEAFF.

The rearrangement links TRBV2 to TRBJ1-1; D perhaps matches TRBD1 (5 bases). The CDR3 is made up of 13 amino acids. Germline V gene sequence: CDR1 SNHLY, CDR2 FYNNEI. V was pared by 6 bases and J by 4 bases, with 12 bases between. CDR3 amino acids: CASRNGGLTEAFF. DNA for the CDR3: TGTGCCAGCAGAAACGGGGGACTCACTGAAGCTTTCTTT.

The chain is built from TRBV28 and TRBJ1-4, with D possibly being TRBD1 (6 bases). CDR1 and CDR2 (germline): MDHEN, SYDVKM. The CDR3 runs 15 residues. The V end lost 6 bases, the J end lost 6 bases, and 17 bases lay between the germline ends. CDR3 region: CASRGEGQAHEKLFF. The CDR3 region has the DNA TGTGCCAGCAGGGGGGAGGGACAAGCACATGAAAAACTGTTTTTT.

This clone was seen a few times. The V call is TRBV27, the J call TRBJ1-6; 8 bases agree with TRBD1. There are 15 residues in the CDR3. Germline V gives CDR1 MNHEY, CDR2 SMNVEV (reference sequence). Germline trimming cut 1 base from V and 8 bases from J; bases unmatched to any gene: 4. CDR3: CASSLYRGRDSPLHF. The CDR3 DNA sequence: TGTGCCAGCAGTTTATACAGGGGGAGAGATTCACCCCTCCACTTT.

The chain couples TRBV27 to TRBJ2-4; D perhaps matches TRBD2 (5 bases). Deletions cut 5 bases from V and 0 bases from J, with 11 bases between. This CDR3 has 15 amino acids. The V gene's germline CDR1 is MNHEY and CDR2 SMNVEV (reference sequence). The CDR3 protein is CASSGLTIAKNIQYF. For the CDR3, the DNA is TGTGCCAGCAGTGGACTGACGATAGCCAAAAACATTCAGTACTTC.

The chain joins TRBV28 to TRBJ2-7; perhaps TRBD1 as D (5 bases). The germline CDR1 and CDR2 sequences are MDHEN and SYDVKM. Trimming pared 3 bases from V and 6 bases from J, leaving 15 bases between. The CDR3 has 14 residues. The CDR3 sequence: CASSFFNRIGEQYF. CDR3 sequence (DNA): TGTGCCAGCAGTTTCTTTAACAGGATCGGCGAGCAGTACTTC.

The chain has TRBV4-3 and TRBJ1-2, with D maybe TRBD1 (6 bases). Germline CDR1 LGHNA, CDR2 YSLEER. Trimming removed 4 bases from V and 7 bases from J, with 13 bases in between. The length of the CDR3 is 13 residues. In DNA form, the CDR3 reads TGCGCCAGCAGCCGTACAGGGCTGAGTGGCTACACCTTC. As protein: CASSRTGLSGYTF.

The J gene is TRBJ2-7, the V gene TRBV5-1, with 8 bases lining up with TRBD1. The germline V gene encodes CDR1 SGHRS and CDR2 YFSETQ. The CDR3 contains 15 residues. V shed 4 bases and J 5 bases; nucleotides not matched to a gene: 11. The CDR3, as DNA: TGCGCCAGCAGCCCAGGCCGGACAGGGTCCCACGAGCAGTACTTC. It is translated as CASSPGRTGSHEQYF. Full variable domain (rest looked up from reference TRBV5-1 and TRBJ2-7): KAGVTQTPRYLIKTRGQQVTLSCSPISGHRSVSWYQQTPGQGLQFLFEYFSETQRNKGNFPGRFSGRQFSNSRSEMNVSTLELGDSALYLCASSPGRTGSHEQYFGPGTRLTVT.

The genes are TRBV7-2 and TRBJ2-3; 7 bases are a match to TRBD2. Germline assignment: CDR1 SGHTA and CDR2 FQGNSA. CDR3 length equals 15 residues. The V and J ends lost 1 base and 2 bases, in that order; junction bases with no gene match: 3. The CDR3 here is CASSLVAGDTDTQYF. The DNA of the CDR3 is TGTGCCAGCAGCTTAGTGGCGGGGGACACAGATACGCAGTATTTT.

The DNA for the CDR3 is TGTGCCAGCAGCGTAGATAGTGGGGGCGCCTATGGCTACACCTTC. Translation gives CASSVDSGGAYGYTF. This chain links TRBV9 with TRBJ1-2; weak D call: TRBD1 (6 bases). Germline CDR1 reads SGDLS; CDR2 reads YYNGEE. The CDR3 is 15 residues long. Trimming removed 0 bases at V and 4 bases at J, with 13 bases between.

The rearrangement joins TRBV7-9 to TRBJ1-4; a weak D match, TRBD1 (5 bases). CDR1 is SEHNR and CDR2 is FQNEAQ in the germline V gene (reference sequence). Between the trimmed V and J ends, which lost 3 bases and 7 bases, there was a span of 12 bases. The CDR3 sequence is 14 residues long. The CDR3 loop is CASSFGQGFEKLFF. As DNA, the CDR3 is TGTGCCAGCAGCTTTGGTCAGGGCTTTGAAAAACTGTTTTTT.

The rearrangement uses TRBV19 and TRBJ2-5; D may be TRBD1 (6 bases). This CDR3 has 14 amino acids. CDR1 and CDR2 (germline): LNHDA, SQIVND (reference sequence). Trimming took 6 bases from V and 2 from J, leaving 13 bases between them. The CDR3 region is CASRETGTQETQYF. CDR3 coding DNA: TGTGCCAGTAGGGAAACAGGGACGCAAGAGACCCAGTACTTC.

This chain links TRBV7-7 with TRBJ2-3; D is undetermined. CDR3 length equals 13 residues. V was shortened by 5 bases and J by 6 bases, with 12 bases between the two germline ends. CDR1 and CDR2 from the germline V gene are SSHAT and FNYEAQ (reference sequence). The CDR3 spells CASSTDQVDTQYF. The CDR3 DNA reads TGTGCCAGCAGCACCGACCAGGTGGATACGCAGTATTTT. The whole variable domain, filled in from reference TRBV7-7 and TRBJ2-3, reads GAGVSQSPRYKVTKRGQDVTLRCDPISSHATLYWYQQALGQGPEFLTYFNYEAQPDKSGLPSDRFSAERPEGSISTLTIQRTEQRDSAMYRCASSTDQVDTQYFGPGTRLTVL.

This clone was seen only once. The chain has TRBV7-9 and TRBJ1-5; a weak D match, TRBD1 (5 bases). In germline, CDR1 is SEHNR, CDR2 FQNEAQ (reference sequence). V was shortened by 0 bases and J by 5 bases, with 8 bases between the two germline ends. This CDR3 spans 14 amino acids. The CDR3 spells CASSLARGDQPQHF. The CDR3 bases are TGTGCCAGCAGCTTAGCGCGGGGCGATCAGCCCCAGCATTTT. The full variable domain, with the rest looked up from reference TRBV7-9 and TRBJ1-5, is DTGVSQNPRHKITKRGQNVTFRCDPISEHNRLYWYRQTLGQGPEFLTYFQNEAQLEKSRLLSDRFSAERPKGSFSTLEIQRTEQGDSAMYLCASSLARGDQPQHFGDGTRLSIL.

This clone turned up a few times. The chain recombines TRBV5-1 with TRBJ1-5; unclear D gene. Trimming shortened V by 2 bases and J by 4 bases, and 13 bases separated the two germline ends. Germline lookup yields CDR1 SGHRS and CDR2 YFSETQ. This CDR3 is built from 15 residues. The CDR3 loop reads CASSFGVAGNQPQHF. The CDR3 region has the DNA TGCGCCAGCAGCTTCGGTGTGGCGGGTAATCAGCCCCAGCATTTT.

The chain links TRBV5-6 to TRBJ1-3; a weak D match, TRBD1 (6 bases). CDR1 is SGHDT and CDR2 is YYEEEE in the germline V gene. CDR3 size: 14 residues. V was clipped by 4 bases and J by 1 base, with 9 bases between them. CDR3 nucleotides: TGTGCCAGCAGCCTAACAGGGTCTGGAAACACCATATATTTT. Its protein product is CASSLTGSGNTIYF.

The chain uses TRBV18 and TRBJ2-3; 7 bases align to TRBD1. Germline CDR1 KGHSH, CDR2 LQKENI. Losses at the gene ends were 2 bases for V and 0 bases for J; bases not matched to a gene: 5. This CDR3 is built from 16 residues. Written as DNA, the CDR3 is TGTGCCAGCTCACCATACGGACAGGATAGCACAGATACGCAGTATTTT. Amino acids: CASSPYGQDSTDTQYF. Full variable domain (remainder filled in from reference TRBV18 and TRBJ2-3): NAGVMQNPRHLVRRRGQEARLRCSPMKGHSHVYWYRQLPEEGLKFMVYLQKENIIDESGMPKERFSAEFPKEGPSILRIQQVVRGDSAAYFCASSPYGQDSTDTQYFGPGTRLTVL.

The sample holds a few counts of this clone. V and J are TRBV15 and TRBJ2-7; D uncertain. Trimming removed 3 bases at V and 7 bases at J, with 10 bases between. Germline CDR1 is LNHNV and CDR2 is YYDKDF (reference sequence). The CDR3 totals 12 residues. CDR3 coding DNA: TGTGCCACCAGCAGGGAGCTCACGGAGCAGTACTTC. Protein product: CATSRELTEQYF.